This TCR beta chain was sequenced during a study of breast tumors, draining lymph nodes, adjacent tissues. Notes on the study in general: Luminal-like breast cancer showed significantly higher tumor–nontumor repertoire similarity than basal-like. The lymph node origin of tumor T cells was framed as consistent with a hypothesis, not demonstrated. Tumors had less TCR diversity than lymph nodes, more than nontumor tissue.

Notes on this clonotype: Its antigen remains unknown.

The J segment lost 5 bases and the V segment lost 1 base, leaving 7 bases of the junction unmatched. CDR1 and CDR2 (germline): SGHVS, FNYEAQ. The CDR3 totals 17 residues. Using its own MiXCR run on the multiplex PCR reads, TCRdb lists one record per CDR3 protein. The sample has approximately 63,000 distinct CDR3 sequences, 45% to 65% seen once. Sequenced input: breast tumor tissue. The rearrangement uses TRBV7-6 and TRBJ1-4; 10 bases match TRBD1. This clonotype was obtained from a female donor with breast cancer. Some clones in this sample may be carry-over from other donors' samples. Here the CDR3 DNA reads TGTGCCAGCAGCTTAGTTGACAGGGGGCGCGGGAATGAAAAACTGTTTTTT. The encoded protein is CASSLVDRGRGNEKLFF.